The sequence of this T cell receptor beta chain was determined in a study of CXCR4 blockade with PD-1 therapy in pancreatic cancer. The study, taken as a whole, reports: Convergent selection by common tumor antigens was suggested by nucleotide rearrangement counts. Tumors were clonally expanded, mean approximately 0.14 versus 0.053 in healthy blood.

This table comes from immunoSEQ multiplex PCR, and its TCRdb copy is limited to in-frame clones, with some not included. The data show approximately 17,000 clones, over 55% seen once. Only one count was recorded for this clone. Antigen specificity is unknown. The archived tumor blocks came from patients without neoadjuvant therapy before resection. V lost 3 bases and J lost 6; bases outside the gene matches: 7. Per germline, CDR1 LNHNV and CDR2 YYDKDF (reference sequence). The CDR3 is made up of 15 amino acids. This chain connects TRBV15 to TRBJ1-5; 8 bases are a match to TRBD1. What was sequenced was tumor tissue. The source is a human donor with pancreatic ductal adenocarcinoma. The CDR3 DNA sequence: TGTGCCACCAGCAGGACTACAGGGGGTGGTCAGCCCCAGCATTTT. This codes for CATSRTTGGGQPQHF.